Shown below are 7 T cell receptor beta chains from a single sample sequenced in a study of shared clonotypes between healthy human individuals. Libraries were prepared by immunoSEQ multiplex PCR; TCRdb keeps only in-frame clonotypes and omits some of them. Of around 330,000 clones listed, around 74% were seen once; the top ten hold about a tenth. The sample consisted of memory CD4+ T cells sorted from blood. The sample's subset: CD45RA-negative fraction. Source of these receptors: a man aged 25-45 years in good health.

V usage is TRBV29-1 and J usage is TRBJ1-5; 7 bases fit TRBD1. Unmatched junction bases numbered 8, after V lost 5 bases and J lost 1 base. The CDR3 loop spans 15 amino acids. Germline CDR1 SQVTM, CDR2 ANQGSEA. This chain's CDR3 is CSVISGTASNQPQHF. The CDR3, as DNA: TGCAGCGTTATTTCCGGGACAGCGAGCAATCAGCCCCAGCATTTT.

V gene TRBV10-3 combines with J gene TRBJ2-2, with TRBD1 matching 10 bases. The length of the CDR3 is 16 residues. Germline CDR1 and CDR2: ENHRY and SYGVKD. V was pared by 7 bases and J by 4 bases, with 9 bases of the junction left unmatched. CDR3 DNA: TGTGCCATCAAGGCCCTGACAGGGGGCGCCACCGGGGAGCTGTTTTTT. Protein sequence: CAIKALTGGATGELFF.

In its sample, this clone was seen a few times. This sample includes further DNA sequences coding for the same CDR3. CDR3 DNA: TGCGCCAGCACCCCAGGGGGCTCTGGAAACACCATATATTTT. As protein: CASTPGGSGNTIYF. The chain combines TRBV5-1 with TRBJ1-3; 7 nucleotides match TRBD1. J was trimmed by 0 bases and V by 6 bases; bases with no gene match: 3. The CDR3 is 14 residues long. Germline V CDR1 and CDR2: SGHRS, YFSETQ.

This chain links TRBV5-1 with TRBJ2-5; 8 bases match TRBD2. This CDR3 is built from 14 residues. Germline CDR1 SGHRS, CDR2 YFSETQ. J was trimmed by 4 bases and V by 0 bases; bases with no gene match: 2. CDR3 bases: TGCGCCAGCAGCTTGGCGGGAGGGCTAGAGACCCAGTACTTC. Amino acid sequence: CASSLAGGLETQYF.

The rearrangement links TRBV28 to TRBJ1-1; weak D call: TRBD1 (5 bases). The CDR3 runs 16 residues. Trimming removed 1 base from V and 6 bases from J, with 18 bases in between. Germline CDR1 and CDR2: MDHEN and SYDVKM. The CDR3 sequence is CASSLFAGQGKAEAFF. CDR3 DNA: TGTGCCAGCAGTTTATTCGCAGGGCAGGGTAAAGCTGAAGCTTTCTTT. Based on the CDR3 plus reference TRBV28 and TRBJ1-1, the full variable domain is DVKVTQSSRYLVKRTGEKVFLECVQDMDHENMFWYRQDPGLGLRLIYFSYDVKMKEKGDIPEGYSVSREKKERFSLILESASTNQTSMYLCASSLFAGQGKAEAFFGQGTRLTVV.

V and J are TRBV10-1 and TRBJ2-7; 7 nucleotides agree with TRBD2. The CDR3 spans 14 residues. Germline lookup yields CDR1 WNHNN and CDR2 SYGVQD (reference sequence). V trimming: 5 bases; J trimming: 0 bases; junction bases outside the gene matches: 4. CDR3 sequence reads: CASSPGGTSYEQYF. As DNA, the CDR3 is TGCGCCAGCAGTCCCGGGGGGACCTCCTACGAGCAGTACTTC.

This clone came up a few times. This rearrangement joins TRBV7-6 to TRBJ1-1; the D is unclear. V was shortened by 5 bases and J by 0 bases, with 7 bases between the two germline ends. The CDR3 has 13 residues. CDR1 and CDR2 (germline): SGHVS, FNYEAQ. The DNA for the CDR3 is TGTGCCAGCAGCCAAGACGTGAACACTGAAGCTTTCTTT. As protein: CASSQDVNTEAFF.